The 27 T cell receptor beta chains given below trace back to one sample, sequenced in a study of Graves' ophthalmopathy and Graves' hyperthyroidism. CDR3 regions of TCR beta were amplified from RNA transcripts. The workflow started with a first-round RT-PCR run with HTBI primers and then moved on to a second-round multiplex PCR. TCRdb used MiXCR to reprocess the multiplex PCR reads, holding one entry per CDR3 protein. The sample records 45,000 to 60,000 distinct CDR3 sequences, approximately 50% being singletons. Sequencing was performed on peripheral blood. The receptor source for this set is an adult woman with Graves' ophthalmopathy.

This clonotype has a count of ten or more. In nucleotides, the CDR3 is TGTGCCAGCAGCCCCGGTGGTCGCGGCACAGATACGCAGTATTTT. This codes for CASSPGGRGTDTQYF. This chain links TRBV7-8 with TRBJ2-3; the D is unclear. Germline loops: CDR1 SGHVS, CDR2 FQNEAQ. V was pared by 5 bases and J by 1 base, with 13 bases between. The CDR3 has 15 amino acids.

This clonotype was found a few times. The V call is TRBV7-9, the J call TRBJ2-7; tentative D call: TRBD1 (6 bases). Trimming cost V 8 bases and J 6 bases, with 23 bases left between them. The CDR3 contains 15 residues. Germline CDR1 and CDR2: SEHNR and FQNEAQ (reference sequence). DNA for the CDR3: TGTGCCAGCTCACCAGAACAGGGTACTGCTAGCGAGCAGTACTTC. It is translated as CASSPEQGTASEQYF.

The sample holds many counts of this clonotype. The rearrangement links TRBV9 to TRBJ2-1, with TRBD2 identical over 9 bases. Per germline, CDR1 SGDLS and CDR2 YYNGEE. V lost 0 bases to trimming and J lost 7 bases; unmatched junction nucleotides: 11. This CDR3 is built from 17 residues. CDR3 protein: CASSVGPGNSGRNEQFF. As DNA, the CDR3 is TGTGCCAGCAGCGTAGGTCCCGGGAATAGCGGGAGAAATGAGCAGTTCTTC.

The chain has TRBV20-1 and TRBJ2-3, with 9 bases that match TRBD2. CDR3 length: 15 amino acids. CDR1 and CDR2 (germline): DFQATT, SNEGSKA (reference sequence). J was trimmed by 3 bases and V by 2 bases; bases with no gene match: 6. CDR3 residues: CSARSLAGNTDTQYF. In DNA form, the CDR3 reads TGCAGTGCTAGATCGCTAGCGGGAAATACAGATACGCAGTATTTT.

This clonotype showed up many times. The V and J genes are TRBV5-1 and TRBJ2-1, with TRBD2 matching 7 bases. CDR3 length: 16 residues. V shed 1 base and J 8 bases; nucleotides not matched to a gene: 12. CDR1 and CDR2 (germline): SGHRS, YFSETQ. The chain's CDR3 is CASSLSTGGSFDEQFF. CDR3 DNA: TGCGCCAGCAGCTTGAGTACCGGCGGGAGCTTCGATGAGCAGTTCTTC.

This clonotype was counted many times. J is TRBJ2-7 and V is TRBV7-2; D possibly corresponds to TRBD2 (5 bases). The V gene lost 6 bases and the J gene lost 0 bases, with 15 bases spanning the gap. The CDR3 has 15 amino acids. CDR1 is SGHTA and CDR2 is FQGNSA in the germline V gene. The DNA of the CDR3 is TGTGCCAGCAGTTCGGTCGGGATGAGCTCCTACGAGCAGTACTTC. It specifies CASSSVGMSSYEQYF.

The CDR3 sequence is CASTTLGQSYGYTF. The CDR3 DNA is TGTGCCAGCACCACCCTCGGACAGTCGTATGGCTACACCTTC. The chain recombines TRBV2 with TRBJ1-2; weak D call: TRBD1 (6 bases). The germline CDR1 and CDR2 sequences are SNHLY and FYNNEI. V lost 7 bases, J lost 5 bases, and 17 bases lay in between. The CDR3 runs to 14 residues.

The chain uses TRBV7-6 and TRBJ2-5; 9 bases align to TRBD1. This CDR3 spans 15 amino acids. V shed 5 bases, J shed 4 bases, and the junction held 8 bases outside the gene matches. The germline V gene encodes CDR1 SGHVS and CDR2 FNYEAQ. The chain's CDR3 is CASSIRDRVRETQYF. The CDR3 DNA follows: TGTGCCAGCAGCATTAGGGACAGGGTGCGAGAGACCCAGTACTTC.

This clonotype was observed many times. The rearrangement links TRBV11-2 to TRBJ2-7; D is perhaps TRBD1 (6 bases). V was shortened by 5 bases and J by 4 bases, with 9 bases between the two germline ends. The CDR3 is 12 amino acids. Germline V gene lookup returns CDR1 SGHAT and CDR2 FQNNGV. CDR3 DNA sequence: TGTGCCAGCAGCCAAACAGGGTACGAGCAGTACTTC. Translation gives CASSQTGYEQYF.

The rearrangement uses TRBV20-1 and TRBJ1-2; unclear D gene. Trimming took 6 bases from V and 8 from J, leaving 7 bases between them. This CDR3 is 9 amino acids long. Germline-derived CDR1 and CDR2 are DFQATT and SNEGSKA (reference sequence). The CDR3 is CSAKGGYTF. The DNA for the CDR3 is TGCAGTGCCAAAGGGGGCTACACCTTC.

This chain connects TRBV20-1 to TRBJ1-2, with unresolved D. The CDR3 has 11 amino acids. Germline lookup yields CDR1 DFQATT and CDR2 SNEGSKA (reference sequence). V dropped 2 bases and J dropped 11 bases, with 12 bases sitting between them. CDR3 nucleotide sequence: TGCAGTGCTAGAAGGACTAGCGGGTACACCTTC. This codes for CSARRTSGYTF.

This clonotype appeared many times. This sequence joins TRBV27 and TRBJ2-7; perhaps TRBD2 as D (5 bases). The length of the CDR3 is 11 residues. Between the trimmed V and J ends, which lost 9 bases and 4 bases, there was a span of 10 bases. Germline V CDR1 and CDR2: MNHEY, SMNVEV (reference sequence). CDR3 in DNA: TGTGCCAGTCGGGATGGGTACGAGCAGTACTTC. This sequence encodes CASRDGYEQYF.

This clonotype was observed many times. CDR3: CASNTGQGRAAYEQYF. CDR3 DNA sequence: TGTGCCAGCAATACCGGACAGGGCAGGGCCGCCTACGAGCAGTACTTC. V is TRBV7-9 and J is TRBJ2-7, with TRBD1 identical over 8 bases. The CDR3 has 16 residues. Per germline, CDR1 SEHNR and CDR2 FQNEAQ (reference sequence). With V trimmed by 7 bases and J by 2 bases, 13 bases remained unmatched.

V and J are TRBV6-2 or TRBV6-3 and TRBJ2-2; D remains ambiguous. The V and J ends lost 7 bases and 6 bases respectively, with 6 bases between them. The CDR3 is 11 amino acids. Per germline, CDR1 MNHEY and CDR2 SVGEGT. CDR3 DNA: TGTGCCAGCACGTTAGCCGGGGAGCTGTTTTTT. It is translated as CASTLAGELFF.

This chain links TRBV12-5 with TRBJ1-5, with D hard to call. Trimming pared 6 bases from V and 0 bases from J, leaving 6 bases between. The CDR3 has 13 amino acids. CDR1 is LGHNT, CDR2 FRNRAP, per germline. The CDR3 DNA sequence: TGTGCTAGTGGGACAACTAGCAATCAGCCCCAGCATTTT. As protein: CASGTTSNQPQHF.

This chain connects TRBV3-1 to TRBJ2-3, with 9 bases that match TRBD2. This CDR3 comprises 16 residues. Germline assignment: CDR1 LGHDT and CDR2 YNNKEL (reference sequence). Losses at the gene ends were 2 bases for V and 1 base for J; bases not matched to a gene: 4. The CDR3 loop is CASSQTRGGGTDTQYF. The CDR3 nucleotides read TGTGCCAGCAGCCAAACGCGGGGGGGCGGCACAGATACGCAGTATTTT.

This clonotype was counted at least ten times. The V call is TRBV3-1, the J call TRBJ2-5; 12 positions agree with TRBD1. The CDR3 is made up of 18 amino acids. V gave up 3 bases and J gave up 1 base; unmatched junction bases: 9. Germline V lookup: CDR1 LGHDT, CDR2 YNNKEL (reference sequence). CDR3 bases: TGTGCCAGCAGCCACTTACCGGGACAGGGGGCAACCCAAGAGACCCAGTACTTC. Translation gives CASSHLPGQGATQETQYF.

About this clonotype: The conserved phenylalanine or tryptophan is not found at the CDR3 terminus, so this likely reflects a read error. No DNA is shown, since the ends of the CDR3 on it are uncertain; the CDR3 is the one TCRdb lists. J is TRBJ1-2 and V is TRBV6-5; the table names TRBD1, a call not compared with the DNA. Germline lookup yields CDR1 MNHEY and CDR2 SVGAGI. 14 amino acids form the CDR3, both terminal residues included. The CDR3 reads CASSYSNQGYGDTV.

In its sample, this clonotype was seen many times. J is TRBJ1-3 and V is TRBV5-1, with a possible D match to TRBD1 (6 bases). The V end lost 0 bases, the J end lost 4 bases, and 14 bases lay between the germline ends. The germline V gene has CDR1 SGHRS and CDR2 YFSETQ. The CDR3 consists of 16 residues. The CDR3 DNA follows: TGCGCCAGCAGCTTGGAGCCAGGGGTTACAGGAAACACCATATATTTT. Translating gives CASSLEPGVTGNTIYF.

This clonotype was counted ten times or more. The chain recombines TRBV4-3 with TRBJ2-7, with TRBD1 matching over 7 bases. CDR1 and CDR2 from the germline V gene are LGHNA and YSLEER. This CDR3 has 15 amino acids. Losses at the gene ends were 0 bases for V and 6 bases for J; bases not matched to a gene: 8. The CDR3, as DNA: TGCGCCAGCAGCCAAGATGACAGGGTAGGTGTCGAGCAGTACTTC. Translation gives CASSQDDRVGVEQYF.

This clonotype was seen at least ten times. The chain links TRBV20-1 to TRBJ2-5; the match to TRBD1 covers 9 bases. Germline V gene lookup returns CDR1 DFQATT and CDR2 SNEGSKA (reference sequence). This CDR3 region has 17 residues. V lost 0 bases and J lost 4; bases outside the gene matches: 12. The CDR3 region has the DNA TGCAGTGCTAGAGAGAGGGGGACAGGGATGATGGTAGAGACCCAGTACTTC. Its protein product is CSARERGTGMMVETQYF.

This sequence joins TRBV15 and TRBJ1-5, with a possible D match to TRBD1 (5 bases). Trimming took off 3 bases at V and 7 bases at J, with 13 bases between the two ends. The CDR3 totals 14 residues. Germline CDR1 LNHNV, CDR2 YYDKDF (reference sequence). Here the CDR3 DNA reads TGTGCCACCAGCAGCATCAGGGTAACGCAGCCCCAGCATTTT. Encoded protein: CATSSIRVTQPQHF.

This clonotype showed up just once. The chain employs TRBV5-4 and TRBJ2-5; TRBD1 agrees at 10 bases. The V gene's germline CDR1 is SGHNT and CDR2 YYREEE (reference sequence). V lost 5 bases, J lost 4 bases, and 5 bases stayed unmatched. The CDR3 is made up of 14 amino acids. CDR3 coding DNA: TGTGCCAGCAGGAACGACAGGGGGCTAGAGACCCAGTACTTC. Its protein is CASRNDRGLETQYF.

J is TRBJ1-5 and V is TRBV9, with a possible D match to TRBD1 (6 bases). Trimming took off 4 bases at V and 6 bases at J, with 17 bases between the two ends. This CDR3 has 15 residues. CDR1 SGDLS and CDR2 YYNGEE come from the germline V gene. This CDR3 reads CASSPAGAGSQPQHF. CDR3 nucleotide sequence: TGTGCCAGCAGCCCCGCAGGGGCGGGGAGTCAGCCCCAGCATTTT.

This clonotype was seen many times. The CDR3 DNA is TGCAGTGCTAGTTTGCTTCAGCGCCACGAGCAGTACTTC. Protein product: CSASLLQRHEQYF. The chain couples TRBV20-1 to TRBJ2-7, with D unclear. This CDR3 has 13 residues. V was pared by 3 bases and J by 5 bases, with 14 bases between. CDR1 is DFQATT, CDR2 SNEGSKA, per germline (reference sequence).

This clonotype was detected many times. The rearrangement uses TRBV10-3 and TRBJ2-7, with 9 nucleotides matching TRBD1. The germline gives CDR1 ENHRY, CDR2 SYGVKD. Trimming removed 2 bases from V and 7 bases from J; junction bases left unmatched: 9. The CDR3 covers 15 residues. In DNA, the CDR3 is TGTGCCATCAGTGAGGGGGGGAGACAGGGGGTTGAGCAGTACTTC. Its protein product is CAISEGGRQGVEQYF.

As concerns this clonotype: One end of the junction is discordant with germline, which a read error may explain. The V gene is TRBV19, the J gene TRBJ2-3; 7 bases are shared with TRBD2. The CDR3 contains 16 residues. Germline lookup yields CDR1 LNHDA and CDR2 SQIVND (reference sequence). CDR3 bases: TGTGCCAGTAGTGTGACAGCGGGAAGGACCACAGATACGCAATATTTT. This translates into CASSVTAGRTTDTQYF.